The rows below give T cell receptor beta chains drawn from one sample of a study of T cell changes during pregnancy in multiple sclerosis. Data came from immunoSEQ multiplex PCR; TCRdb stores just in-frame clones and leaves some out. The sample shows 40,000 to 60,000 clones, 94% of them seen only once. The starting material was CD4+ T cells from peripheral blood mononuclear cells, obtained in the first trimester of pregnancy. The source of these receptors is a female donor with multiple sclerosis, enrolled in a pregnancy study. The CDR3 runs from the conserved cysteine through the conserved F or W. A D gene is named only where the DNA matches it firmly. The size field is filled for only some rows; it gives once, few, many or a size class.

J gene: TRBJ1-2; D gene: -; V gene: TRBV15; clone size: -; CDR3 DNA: TGTGCCACCAGCAGAGGGGCGGGGGGTGGCTACACCTTC; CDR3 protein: CATSRGAGGGYTF
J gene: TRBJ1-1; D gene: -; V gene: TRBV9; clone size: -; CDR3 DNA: TGTGCCAGCAGCGTACTTTCCGACACTGAAGCTTTCTTT; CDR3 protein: CASSVLSDTEAFF
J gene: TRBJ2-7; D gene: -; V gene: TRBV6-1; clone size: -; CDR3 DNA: TGTGCCAGCAGTGAAGGGTCTCGGGGGACAGCTGCCTACGAGCAGTACTTC; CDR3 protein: CASSEGSRGTAAYEQYF
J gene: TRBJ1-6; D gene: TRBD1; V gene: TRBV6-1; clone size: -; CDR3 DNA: TGTGCCAGCAGTGATAGGACAGGGGAGATGTATTCGAATTCACCCCTCCACTTT; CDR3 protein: CASSDRTGEMYSNSPLHF
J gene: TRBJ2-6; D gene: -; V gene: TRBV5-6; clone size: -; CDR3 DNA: TGTGCCAGCAGCCCACTTCGCTCTGGGGCCAACGTCCTGACTTTC; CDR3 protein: CASSPLRSGANVLTF
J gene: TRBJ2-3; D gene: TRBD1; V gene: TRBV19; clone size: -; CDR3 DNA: TGTGCCAGTAGTCCGACAGGGGCCACAGATACGCAGTATTTT; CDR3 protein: CASSPTGATDTQYF
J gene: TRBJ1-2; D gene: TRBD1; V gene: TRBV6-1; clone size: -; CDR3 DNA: TGTGCCAGCAGGACCGGACAGGGAGGCTATGGCTACACCTTC; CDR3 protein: CASRTGQGGYGYTF
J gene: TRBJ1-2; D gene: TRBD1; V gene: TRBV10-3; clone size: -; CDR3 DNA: TGTGCCATCAGGGGGACAGGGGGCAATGGCTACACCTTC; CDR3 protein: CAIRGTGGNGYTF
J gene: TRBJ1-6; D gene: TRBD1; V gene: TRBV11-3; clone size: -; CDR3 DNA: TGTGCCAGCAGCGGGACAGGGTTGAATGTAGGTTCACCCCTCCACTTT; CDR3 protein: CASSGTGLNVGSPLHF
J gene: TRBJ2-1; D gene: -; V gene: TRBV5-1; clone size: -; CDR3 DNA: TGCGCCAGCAGCTTGGGCAGTCGGGACAATGAGCAGTTCTTC; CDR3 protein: CASSLGSRDNEQFF
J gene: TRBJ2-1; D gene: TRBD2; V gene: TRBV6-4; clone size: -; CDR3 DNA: TGTGCCAGCAGTGTTTCTAGCGGTGGATCGGAGCAGTTCTTC; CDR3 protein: CASSVSSGGSEQFF
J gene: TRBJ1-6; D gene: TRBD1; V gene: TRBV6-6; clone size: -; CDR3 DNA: TGTGCCAGCAGTCTTGGACAGGGAGGGCCACCCCTCCACTTT; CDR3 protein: CASSLGQGGPPLHF
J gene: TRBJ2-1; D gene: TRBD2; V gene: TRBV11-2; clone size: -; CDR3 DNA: TGTGCCAGCAGCTTAGTAGCGGGGGGGACCCGAGAGCAGTTCTTC; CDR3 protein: CASSLVAGGTREQFF
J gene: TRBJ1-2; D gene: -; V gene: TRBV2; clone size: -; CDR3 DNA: TGTGCCAGCAGTTCGGACACCAACTATGGCTACACCTTC; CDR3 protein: CASSSDTNYGYTF
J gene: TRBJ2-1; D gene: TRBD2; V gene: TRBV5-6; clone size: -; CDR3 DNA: TGTGCCAGCAGCGAACTAGCGGGGGGCCTGGGCAATGAGCAGTTCTTC; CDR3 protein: CASSELAGGLGNEQFF
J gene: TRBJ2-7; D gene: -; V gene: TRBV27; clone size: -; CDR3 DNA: TGTGCCAGCAGTTTATTTCTGGGACACACCTACGAGCAGTACTTC; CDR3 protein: CASSLFLGHTYEQYF
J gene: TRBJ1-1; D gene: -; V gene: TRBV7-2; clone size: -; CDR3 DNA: TGTGCCAGCAGCGTACAATATGGGAACACTGAAGCTTTCTTT; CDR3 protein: CASSVQYGNTEAFF
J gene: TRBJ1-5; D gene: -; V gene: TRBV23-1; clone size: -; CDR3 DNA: TGCGCCTGGGCGGGGACTTCGAATCAGCCCCAGCATTTT; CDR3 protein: CAWAGTSNQPQHF
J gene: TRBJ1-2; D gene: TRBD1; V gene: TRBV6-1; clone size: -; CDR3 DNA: TGTGCCAGCAGTTTAGGGACAGGGGTTGGCTACACCTTC; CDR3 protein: CASSLGTGVGYTF
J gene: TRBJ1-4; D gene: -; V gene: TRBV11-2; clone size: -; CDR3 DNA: TGTGCCAGCAGCCTAACGGACAGTGCAACTAATGAAAAACTGTTTTTT; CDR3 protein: CASSLTDSATNEKLFF
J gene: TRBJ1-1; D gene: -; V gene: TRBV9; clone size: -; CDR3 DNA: TGTGCCAGCAGCGCCGCGGCAGACACTGAAGCTTTCTTT; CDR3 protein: CASSAAADTEAFF
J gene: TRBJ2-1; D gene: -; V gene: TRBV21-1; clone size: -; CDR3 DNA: TGTGCCAGCACCCAGGAGGCGGTCAAATACAATGAGCAGTTCTTC; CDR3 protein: CASTQEAVKYNEQFF
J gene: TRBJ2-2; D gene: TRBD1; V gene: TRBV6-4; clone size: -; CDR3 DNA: TGTGCCAGCAGCGCCGGGACAGGGGACAAGGCCGGGGAGCTGTTTTTT; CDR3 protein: CASSAGTGDKAGELFF
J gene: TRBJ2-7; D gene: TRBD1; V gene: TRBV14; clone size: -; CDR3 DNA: TGTGCCAGCAGCGCCCGGACAGGCCTCTACGAGCAGTACTTC; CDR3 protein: CASSARTGLYEQYF
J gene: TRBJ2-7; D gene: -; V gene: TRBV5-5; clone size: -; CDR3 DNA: TGTGCCAGCAGCGGGTGGCAGGGTGTCTCCTACGAGCAGTACTTC; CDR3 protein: CASSGWQGVSYEQYF
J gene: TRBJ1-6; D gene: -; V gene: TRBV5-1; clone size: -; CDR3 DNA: TGCGCCAGCAGCTCGTCCGATTCACCCCTCCACTTT; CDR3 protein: CASSSSDSPLHF
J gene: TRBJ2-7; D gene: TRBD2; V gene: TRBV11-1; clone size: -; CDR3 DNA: TGTGCCAGCAGCCCGGGGGGCGGGGGGCGCGTGCAGTACTTC; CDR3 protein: CASSPGGGGRVQYF
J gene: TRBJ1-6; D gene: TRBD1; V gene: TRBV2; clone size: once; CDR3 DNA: TGTGCCAGCAGGGAGGGACACCAGGGGGCGGTCTCACCCCTCCACTTT; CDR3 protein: CASREGHQGAVSPLHF
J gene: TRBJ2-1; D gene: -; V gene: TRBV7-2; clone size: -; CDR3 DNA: TGTGCCAGCAGCCCAGTTCTTGCGCAACAGGGTAACAATGAGCAGTTCTTC; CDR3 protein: CASSPVLAQQGNNEQFF
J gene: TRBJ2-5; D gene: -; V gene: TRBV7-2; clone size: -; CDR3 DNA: TGTGCCAGCAGCTTTTTAGGGGTTACCCAGTACTTC; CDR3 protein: CASSFLGVTQYF
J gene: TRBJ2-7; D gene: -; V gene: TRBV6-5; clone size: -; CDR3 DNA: TGTGCCAGCAGAGTGACCCGGACAGTCACCTACGAGCAGTACTTC; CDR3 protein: CASRVTRTVTYEQYF